This T cell receptor beta chain was captured by sequencing in a study of technical replicates of blood from a handful of donors. Trimming left V 2 bases short and J 5 bases short, with 8 bases between. Germline-derived CDR1 and CDR2 are SEHNR and FQNEAQ (reference sequence). This CDR3 region has 13 residues. TCRdb's copy holds only in-frame clones and misses some; the assay was immunoSEQ multiplex PCR. The sample lists 90,000 to 100,000 clones; almost 97% were seen once. The specimen sequenced was T cells isolated from PBMCs. This TCR came from a human donor in good health. V and J are TRBV7-9 and TRBJ2-3; D not certain. The CDR3 region is CASSLKAIDTQYF. Written as DNA, the CDR3 is TGTGCCAGCAGCTTAAAAGCGATAGATACGCAGTATTTT.